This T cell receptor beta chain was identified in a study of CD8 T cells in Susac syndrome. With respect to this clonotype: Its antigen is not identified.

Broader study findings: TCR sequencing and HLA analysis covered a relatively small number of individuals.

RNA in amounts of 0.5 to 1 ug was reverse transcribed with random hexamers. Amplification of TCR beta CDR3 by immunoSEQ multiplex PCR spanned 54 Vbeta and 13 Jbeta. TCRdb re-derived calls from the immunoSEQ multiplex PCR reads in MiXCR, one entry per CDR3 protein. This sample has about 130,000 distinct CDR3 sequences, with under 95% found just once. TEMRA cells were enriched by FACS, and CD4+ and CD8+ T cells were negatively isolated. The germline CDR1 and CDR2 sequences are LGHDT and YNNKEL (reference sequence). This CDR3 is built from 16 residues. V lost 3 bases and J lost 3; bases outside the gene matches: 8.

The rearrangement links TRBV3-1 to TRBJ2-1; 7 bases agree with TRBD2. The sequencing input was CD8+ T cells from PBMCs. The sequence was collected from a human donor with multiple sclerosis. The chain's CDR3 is CASSQLAGAHYNEQFF. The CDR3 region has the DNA TGTGCCAGCAGCCAGTTAGCGGGCGCCCACTACAATGAGCAGTTCTTC.